Each of the 21 T cell receptor beta chains below was sequenced from the same sample in a study of CD8 T cells in ankylosing spondylitis. Study results and caveats: A motif in TCR beta, a set of about eight highly homologous variants, appeared characteristic of ankylosing spondylitis blood.

The antigens these receptors bind are not known. TCRdb ran MiXCR on the 5' RACE reads and lists one entry per CDR3 protein. Of about 540,000 distinct CDR3 sequences detected, roughly 13% appear once; the ten largest clones hold 6.8%. The specimen sequenced was blood, either unsorted or a sorted T cell fraction (not recorded which). The receptors derive from a male donor with ankylosing spondylitis.

A few counts support this clonotype. J is TRBJ2-3 and V is TRBV2; 10 bases are a match to TRBD1. Germline trimming cut 7 bases from V and 1 base from J; bases unmatched to any gene: 2. The CDR3 runs 14 residues. CDR1 is SNHLY and CDR2 is FYNNEI in the germline V gene. DNA of the CDR3: TGTGCCAGCAAGGGGACAGGGGGCACAGATACGCAGTATTTT. It specifies CASKGTGGTDTQYF.

This clonotype was seen only a few times. This rearrangement joins TRBV7-9 to TRBJ2-3; maybe TRBD2 (6 bases). The V end was cut by 6 bases, the J end by 2 bases, with 18 bases between. The CDR3 spans 16 residues. Germline CDR1 is SEHNR and CDR2 is FQNEAQ (reference sequence). CDR3 sequence: CASSPPGGDNTDTQYF. The CDR3 DNA reads as TGTGCCAGCAGTCCACCGGGCGGGGATAACACAGATACGCAGTATTTT. The variable domain in full, with the rest retrieved from reference TRBV7-9 and TRBJ2-3, is DTGVSQNPRHKITKRGQNVTFRCDPISEHNRLYWYRQTLGQGPEFLTYFQNEAQLEKSRLLSDRFSAERPKGSFSTLEIQRTEQGDSAMYLCASSPPGGDNTDTQYFGPGTRLTVL.

The rearrangement links TRBV7-2 to TRBJ1-4; 7 bases line up with TRBD1. J gave up 4 bases and V 5 bases, and 7 bases lay outside the gene matches. The CDR3 is 15 amino acids. CDR1 and CDR2 (germline): SGHTA, FQGNSA. As DNA, the CDR3 is TGTGCCAGCAGCCTGACAGGGTGGGGTAATGAAAAACTGTTTTTT. It translates to CASSLTGWGNEKLFF. Full variable domain (remainder filled in from reference TRBV7-2 and TRBJ1-4): GAGVSQSPSNKVTEKGKDVELRCDPISGHTALYWYRQSLGQGLEFLIYFQGNSAPDKSGLPSDRFSAERTGGSVSTLTIQRTQQEDSAVYLCASSLTGWGNEKLFFGSGTQLSVL.

This clonotype was picked up a small number of times. The V gene is TRBV20-1, the J gene TRBJ1-1, with a weak D call TRBD1 (5 bases). Between the trimmed V and J ends, which lost 0 bases and 12 bases, there was a span of 14 bases. Germline loops: CDR1 DFQATT, CDR2 SNEGSKA (reference sequence). The CDR3 spans 12 residues. The DNA for the CDR3 is TGCAGTGCTAGAGATGAACAGAGGGGATCTTTCTTT. As protein: CSARDEQRGSFF.

There are a few counts of this clonotype. J is TRBJ1-2 and V is TRBV14; unclear D gene. The V and J ends lost 4 bases and 8 bases respectively, with 11 bases between them. Germline V gene data show CDR1 as SGHDN and CDR2 as FVKESK. The CDR3 is 12 amino acids. The CDR3 nucleotides are TGTGCCAGCAGCCCGACGAGGAGGGGCTACACCTTC. It codes for CASSPTRRGYTF.

In its sample, this clonotype was seen a few times. V and J are TRBV3-1 and TRBJ1-2, with a weak D call TRBD1 (5 bases). Germline CDR1 is LGHDT and CDR2 is YNNKEL (reference sequence). V lost 1 base and J 8 bases, leaving 23 bases between the germline ends. The CDR3 length is 17 residues. CDR3 sequence reads: CASSQGVGTGGIEGYTF. The CDR3 DNA sequence: TGTGCCAGCAGCCAAGGGGTTGGTACAGGAGGGATCGAGGGCTACACCTTC.

This clonotype was seen a few times. V gene TRBV2 combines with J gene TRBJ1-1; D is unclear. CDR3 length: 14 amino acids. Deletions cut 4 bases from V and 1 base from J, with 10 bases between. Germline V gives CDR1 SNHLY, CDR2 FYNNEI. The CDR3 DNA reads TGTGCCAGCAGTGTTCGAACGGAGAACACTGAAGCTTTCTTT. As protein: CASSVRTENTEAFF. The whole variable domain, remainder taken from reference TRBV2 and TRBJ1-1, is EPEVTQTPSHQVTQMGQEVILRCVPISNHLYFYWYRQILGQKVEFLVSFYNNEISEKSEIFDDQFSVERPDGSNFTLKIRSTKLEDSAMYFCASSVRTENTEAFFGQGTRLTVV.

This clonotype was detected only a few times. V usage is TRBV6-2 or TRBV6-3 and J usage is TRBJ2-5; 14 bases map to TRBD2. From germline, CDR1 is MNHEY and CDR2 SVGEGT. V was pared by 5 bases and J by 5 bases, with 7 bases of the junction left unmatched. This CDR3 is 16 amino acids long. This chain's CDR3 is CASSTGTSGSWETQYF. CDR3 nucleotides: TGTGCCAGCAGTACCGGGACTAGCGGGAGCTGGGAGACCCAGTACTTC.

This clonotype was picked up a small number of times. The chain links TRBV5-6 to TRBJ2-7, with D unclear. V was trimmed by 0 bases and J by 6 bases, leaving 19 bases between them. This CDR3 is built from 16 residues. Germline V gene lookup returns CDR1 SGHDT and CDR2 YYEEEE. DNA for the CDR3: TGTGCCAGCAGCTTGGTATTGACCGGGCACCTACTCGAGCAGTACTTC. Translated: CASSLVLTGHLLEQYF.

This clonotype has only a few counts. V and J are TRBV10-3 and TRBJ2-1, with 9 bases lining up with TRBD2. This CDR3 region has 14 residues. The V segment lost 3 bases and the J segment 9 bases; nucleotides outside the gene matches: 6. The germline V gene encodes CDR1 ENHRY and CDR2 SYGVKD. CDR3 coding DNA: TGTGCCATCAGTGACGCGGGAGGGCCGTCTGAGCAGTTCTTC. Its protein is CAISDAGGPSEQFF.

The gene calls are TRBV12-3 or TRBV12-4 and TRBJ1-2; tentative D call: TRBD1 (5 bases). V was cut by 3 bases and J by 3 bases, with 8 bases left in between. CDR3 length: 13 amino acids. The CDR3 here is CASSFSTDYGYTF. The CDR3 nucleotides are TGTGCCAGCAGTTTTTCGACAGACTATGGCTACACCTTC.

The chain is built from TRBV15 and TRBJ1-6; D is ambiguous. Germline V gives CDR1 LNHNV, CDR2 YYDKDF (reference sequence). Between the trimmed V and J ends, which lost 0 bases and 7 bases, there was a span of 16 bases. This CDR3 is 17 amino acids long. CDR3 amino acids: CATSRDRSADINSPLHF. The CDR3 nucleotides are TGTGCCACCAGCAGAGATCGGTCTGCGGATATCAATTCACCCCTCCACTTT. The full variable domain, with the rest looked up from reference TRBV15 and TRBJ1-6, is DAMVIQNPRYQVTQFGKPVTLSCSQTLNHNVMYWYQQKSSQAPKLLFHYYDKDFNNEADTPDNFQSRRPNTSFCFLDIRSPGLGDTAMYLCATSRDRSADINSPLHFGNGTRLTVT.

This clonotype was detected only a few times. J is TRBJ2-1 and V is TRBV5-1, with TRBD2 matching over 8 bases. Germline-derived CDR1 and CDR2 are SGHRS and YFSETQ. CDR3 length: 14 amino acids. J was trimmed by 4 bases and V by 4 bases; bases with no gene match: 4. CDR3 residues: CASSSGSRYNEQFF. The CDR3 nucleotides are TGCGCCAGCAGCAGCGGGAGTAGGTACAATGAGCAGTTCTTC.

A few counts support this clonotype. In DNA, the CDR3 is TGCGCCAGCAGCTTGGATCCAGGCACCACAGATACGCAGTATTTT. Translation: CASSLDPGTTDTQYF. The V call is TRBV5-1, the J call TRBJ2-3; unclear D gene. Looked up from germline, CDR1 is SGHRS and CDR2 is YFSETQ. The CDR3 covers 15 residues. V gave up 0 bases and J gave up 2 bases, with 10 bases separating them.

The rearrangement links TRBV18 to TRBJ2-1; D remains unclear. V lost 6 bases, J lost 7 bases, and 16 bases lay in between. Germline V CDR1 and CDR2: KGHSH, LQKENI. There are 14 residues in the CDR3. This CDR3 reads CASSRTDWWNEQFF. The CDR3 DNA follows: TGTGCCAGCTCTCGGACCGACTGGTGGAATGAGCAGTTCTTC. The whole variable domain, remainder taken from reference TRBV18 and TRBJ2-1, is NAGVMQNPRHLVRRRGQEARLRCSPMKGHSHVYWYRQLPEEGLKFMVYLQKENIIDESGMPKERFSAEFPKEGPSILRIQQVVRGDSAAYFCASSRTDWWNEQFFGPGTRLTVL.

V and J are TRBV20-1 and TRBJ2-1; D is possibly TRBD1 or TRBD2 (5 bases each). The germline CDR1 and CDR2 sequences are DFQATT and SNEGSKA (reference sequence). Trimming removed 0 bases from V and 2 bases from J, with 14 bases in between. This CDR3 is 16 amino acids long. CDR3 DNA sequence: TGCAGTGCTAGAGATAGGGACGGATTGGCCTACAATGAGCAGTTCTTC. It yields the protein CSARDRDGLAYNEQFF.

This clonotype was seen at least ten times. V and J are TRBV20-1 and TRBJ1-4; no firm D call. Germline CDR1 and CDR2: DFQATT and SNEGSKA (reference sequence). Trimming took 1 base from V and 1 from J, leaving 19 bases between them. The CDR3 has 18 amino acids. CDR3 DNA sequence: TGCAGTGCTAGAGCGAATTCGATAGGGAATCTAACTAATGAAAAACTGTTTTTT. This codes for CSARANSIGNLTNEKLFF.

This clonotype came up a few times. This chain joins TRBV4-1 and TRBJ1-1; D is unresolved. The V end lost 3 bases, the J end lost 6 bases, and 8 bases lay between the germline ends. In germline, CDR1 is MGHRA, CDR2 YSYEKL. The CDR3 is 12 residues long. The DNA for the CDR3 is TGCGCCAGCAGCCATTTGGGCGCTGAAGCTTTCTTT. It encodes CASSHLGAEAFF.

This clonotype was found many times. The V call is TRBV2, the J call TRBJ1-2; D gene uncertain. V was cut by 7 bases and J by 8 bases, with 23 bases left in between. CDR1 is SNHLY, CDR2 FYNNEI, per germline. There are 15 residues in the CDR3. The CDR3 bases are TGTGCCAGCAACCCCGCACGTGGACGACCGGGAGGCTACACCTTC. Its protein is CASNPARGRPGGYTF.

This clonotype was observed many times. This chain joins TRBV29-1 and TRBJ1-1, with a possible D match to TRBD1 (5 bases). V shed 3 bases and J shed 6 bases, with 17 bases lying between them. CDR3 length: 14 amino acids. Germline CDR1 SQVTM, CDR2 ANQGSEA. CDR3 sequence reads: CSVDRAGRAAEAFF. CDR3 DNA: TGCAGCGTTGATAGGGCGGGCAGGGCGGCTGAAGCTTTCTTT.

The chain carries TRBV29-1 and TRBJ1-1; 7 nucleotides align to TRBD1. Germline V gene lookup returns CDR1 SQVTM and CDR2 ANQGSEA. J gave up 4 bases and V 6 bases, and 11 bases lay outside the gene matches. The CDR3 spans 14 residues. Here the CDR3 reads CSVKRTGGITEAFF. The CDR3 DNA sequence: TGCAGCGTAAAAAGGACAGGCGGTATCACTGAAGCTTTCTTT.